These 30 T cell receptor beta chains share one sample of origin, sequenced in a study of cytomegalovirus exposure and HLA in healthy donors (dated by TCRdb to 2017 to 2019). Library creation used the immunoSEQ multiplex PCR assay. For the multiplex PCR, a mixture combining 60 forward primers for TCR Vbeta segments and 13 reverse primers for TCR Jbeta segments was used. TCRdb retrieved this table from immuneACCESS and kept in-frame rearrangements only. Not all clones are present; in checked studies, unresolved V genes account for under half, and no reason is known for the remainder. This sample gives 90,000 to 100,000 clones in total; 70% to 90% of them show up just once. The ten top clones hold over 2% of the sample. The sample comprised PBMCs. These receptors were collected from a man in his late teens or twenties in good health and CMV-seronegative.

The rearrangement links TRBV6-1 to TRBJ1-2, with D tentatively TRBD1 (6 bases). Trimming took 5 bases from V and 3 from J, leaving 13 bases between them. This CDR3 is 14 amino acids long. Germline V gives CDR1 MNHNS, CDR2 SASEGT. CDR3 loop: CASSPEYRDYGYTF. CDR3 coding DNA: TGTGCCAGCAGTCCCGAATACAGGGACTATGGCTACACCTTC.

This clone appeared a single time. This chain's CDR3 is CASTLREKLFF. In DNA form, the CDR3 reads TGTGCCAGCACATTGCGGGAAAAACTGTTTTTT. The chain couples TRBV5-5 to TRBJ1-4; D is undetermined. CDR3 length: 11 amino acids. V lost 6 bases, J lost 8 bases, and 8 bases lay in between. Germline V gene sequence: CDR1 SGHKS, CDR2 YYEKEE (reference sequence).

The chain employs TRBV11-2 and TRBJ2-3, with TRBD1 as a possible D gene (5 bases). In germline, CDR1 is SGHAT, CDR2 FQNNGV. With 0 bases removed from V and 5 bases from J, the gap between germline ends came to 15 bases. This CDR3 is built from 16 residues. The CDR3: CASSLDPARAQDTQYF. The CDR3, as DNA: TGTGCCAGCAGCTTAGATCCGGCCAGGGCTCAAGATACGCAGTATTTT.

V is TRBV5-1 and J is TRBJ2-2; TRBD2 matches at 9 bases. The CDR3 consists of 15 residues. From germline, CDR1 is SGHRS and CDR2 YFSETQ. V trimming: 5 bases; J trimming: 0 bases; junction bases outside the gene matches: 2. CDR3 nucleotide sequence: TGCGCCAGCAGGTCTAGCGGGACGAACACCGGGGAGCTGTTTTTT. This codes for CASRSSGTNTGELFF.

The CDR3 here is CASSRTRDSLGVVIQYF. The DNA for the CDR3 is TGTGCCAGCAGCCGCACCCGGGACAGCCTCGGGGTCGTCATTCAGTACTTC. The chain employs TRBV11-2 and TRBJ2-4; 7 positions agree with TRBD1. The V segment lost 5 bases and the J segment 9 bases; nucleotides outside the gene matches: 19. Germline V lookup: CDR1 SGHAT, CDR2 FQNNGV. The CDR3 runs 17 residues.

The chain joins TRBV7-2 to TRBJ2-1; TRBD2 might be the D (7 bases). The V end lost 2 bases, the J end lost 1 base, and 12 bases lay between the germline ends. Per germline, CDR1 SGHTA and CDR2 FQGNSA. The CDR3 sequence is 16 residues long. CDR3 region: CASSLTRGLSYNEQFF. For the CDR3, the DNA is TGTGCCAGCAGCTTAACGCGGGGGCTATCCTACAATGAGCAGTTCTTC.

This clone was seen only a few times. V usage is TRBV2 and J usage is TRBJ1-1, with 8 bases that match TRBD1. Looked up from germline, CDR1 is SNHLY and CDR2 is FYNNEI. J gave up 0 bases and V 7 bases, and 1 base lay outside the gene matches. The length of the CDR3 is 13 residues. The CDR3 region has the DNA TGTGCCAGCACGGACAGGGTGAACACTGAAGCTTTCTTT. Encoded protein: CASTDRVNTEAFF.

The gene calls are TRBV6-5 and TRBJ2-1, with 9 bases fitting TRBD2. The CDR3 has 13 residues. Germline CDR1 MNHEY, CDR2 SVGAGI. V dropped 7 bases and J dropped 13; count of bases not matched to a gene: 11. The chain's CDR3 is CASMRAGGPEQFF. The CDR3 nucleotides are TGTGCCAGCATGAGGGCGGGGGGGCCGGAACAGTTCTTC.

V gene TRBV2 combines with J gene TRBJ1-1, with D unclear. V was shortened by 6 bases and J by 1 base, with 18 bases between the two germline ends. Germline loops: CDR1 SNHLY, CDR2 FYNNEI. The CDR3 runs 16 residues. Written as DNA, the CDR3 is TGTGCCAGCAGCGATCGACGGAGCCCTGAGAACACTGAAGCTTTCTTT. This gives the protein CASSDRRSPENTEAFF.

Only one count was recorded for this clone. The chain employs TRBV2 and TRBJ2-2; possibly TRBD1 for D (5 bases). The V gene lost 6 bases and the J gene lost 7 bases, with 12 bases spanning the gap. Germline loops: CDR1 SNHLY, CDR2 FYNNEI. This CDR3 spans 13 amino acids. This CDR3 is CASSRQGFGELFF. The CDR3 DNA is TGTGCCAGCAGCCGCCAGGGTTTCGGGGAGCTGTTTTTT.

This clone was observed a single time. This chain joins TRBV5-5 and TRBJ1-2, with TRBD1 as a possible D gene (6 bases). Germline V gene lookup returns CDR1 SGHKS and CDR2 YYEKEE (reference sequence). This CDR3 has 14 amino acids. Trimming left V 4 bases short and J 4 bases short, with 14 bases between. Here the CDR3 DNA reads TGTGCCAGCAGCGCGGACAGCTACTTCTATGGCTACACCTTC. It specifies CASSADSYFYGYTF.

This clone has only a few counts. J is TRBJ1-2 and V is TRBV6-1; D gene ambiguous. The CDR3 consists of 15 residues. The germline CDR1 and CDR2 sequences are MNHNS and SASEGT. Trimming took off 7 bases at V and 2 bases at J, with 17 bases between the two ends. This CDR3 reads CASTSLSRANYGYTF. CDR3 DNA: TGTGCCAGCACCTCCTTGAGCCGAGCGAACTATGGCTACACCTTC.

The genes are TRBV4-2 and TRBJ2-2, with 10 bases matching TRBD2. With 4 bases clipped from V and 7 bases from J, the junction kept 12 bases outside the gene matches. This CDR3 has 17 amino acids. Germline V gives CDR1 LGHNA, CDR2 YNFKEQ. For the CDR3, the DNA is TGTGCCAGCAGCCGAGGGGTTAGCGGGGGGATGGGCGGGGAGCTGTTTTTT. Amino acid sequence: CASSRGVSGGMGGELFF.

Of note for this clone: An end of the junction differs from the germline gene, which may be a read error. The chain carries TRBV6-1 and TRBJ1-2, with D possibly TRBD1 on 5 matching bases. The CDR3 is made up of 11 amino acids. Germline V gene sequence: CDR1 MNHNS, CDR2 SASEGT. The CDR3 protein is CASSERVWTNF. The CDR3 nucleotides are TGTGCCAGCAGTGAACGGGTGTGGACAAACTTC.

The chain links TRBV11-2 to TRBJ1-2; 8 positions agree with TRBD1. Per germline, CDR1 SGHAT and CDR2 FQNNGV. V gave up 5 bases and J gave up 6 bases; unmatched junction bases: 5. The CDR3 extends over 13 amino acids. The CDR3 is CASSNTGGHGYTF. In DNA form, the CDR3 reads TGTGCCAGCAGCAACACAGGGGGTCATGGCTACACCTTC.

This rearrangement joins TRBV7-2 to TRBJ2-3, with 7 nucleotides matching TRBD2. The germline V gene encodes CDR1 SGHTA and CDR2 FQGNSA. The CDR3 length is 19 residues. The junction had 17 bases not matched to a gene; V was cut back by 5 bases and J by 0 bases. The CDR3 nucleotides are TGTGCCAGCAGCCCCAAAAGCCGACTAGCTCTCCCTAGCACAGATACGCAGTATTTT. This codes for CASSPKSRLALPSTDTQYF.

J is TRBJ2-5 and V is TRBV6-1, with D perhaps matching TRBD1 (5 bases). The DNA matches TRBJ2-7 better at its end, which makes the J call doubtful. Germline lookup yields CDR1 MNHNS and CDR2 SASEGT. CDR3 length: 18 residues. CDR3 region: CASSEALELGVSSYEQYF. The CDR3 DNA is TGTGCCAGCAGTGAAGCCCTGGAGTTAGGGGTAAGCTCCTACGAGCAGTACTTC.

The table lists this clone with a count of one. The chain carries TRBV28 and TRBJ1-6; 9 bases match TRBD1. The CDR3 runs 14 residues. Trimming at V came to 3 bases and at J to 9 bases, leaving 3 bases not matched to a gene. The germline V gene encodes CDR1 MDHEN and CDR2 SYDVKM. CDR3 region: CASSFGQGSSPLHF. CDR3 bases: TGTGCCAGCAGTTTTGGACAGGGGAGTTCACCCCTCCACTTT.

Only a few counts were recorded for this clone. J is TRBJ2-1 and V is TRBV2; TRBD1 matches 7 bases. Per germline, CDR1 SNHLY and CDR2 FYNNEI. The CDR3 loop spans 13 amino acids. V gave up 4 bases and J gave up 5 bases; unmatched junction bases: 2. CDR3 region: CASSAGTDNEQFF. The CDR3, as DNA: TGTGCCAGCAGTGCCGGGACAGACAATGAGCAGTTCTTC. Full variable domain (outside the CDR3, taken from reference TRBV2 and TRBJ2-1): EPEVTQTPSHQVTQMGQEVILRCVPISNHLYFYWYRQILGQKVEFLVSFYNNEISEKSEIFDDQFSVERPDGSNFTLKIRSTKLEDSAMYFCASSAGTDNEQFFGPGTRLTVL.

The chain recombines TRBV6-5 with TRBJ2-5, with 10 bases aligning to TRBD2. The J call may be incorrect, as the DNA end agrees better with TRBJ2-7. CDR1 and CDR2 from the germline V gene are MNHEY and SVGAGI. This CDR3 contains 16 residues. The CDR3 region has the DNA TGTGCCAGCAGTTACACCCTAGCGGGGGCTTCCTACGAGCAGTACTTC. Translated: CASSYTLAGASYEQYF.

The genes are TRBV9 and TRBJ2-2; D is uncertain. The germline V gene encodes CDR1 SGDLS and CDR2 YYNGEE. V was trimmed by 2 bases and J by 3 bases, leaving 5 bases between them. The CDR3 has 13 amino acids. The CDR3 region has the DNA TGTGCCAGCAGCGTCACAGACACCGGGGAGCTGTTTTTT. Amino acids: CASSVTDTGELFF.

The gene calls are TRBV5-1 and TRBJ2-1, with 11 bases matching TRBD1. J gave up 10 bases and V 4 bases, and 13 bases lay outside the gene matches. The length of the CDR3 is 16 residues. Germline CDR1 is SGHRS and CDR2 is YFSETQ. The CDR3: CASSAYSGTGGGEQFF. The DNA of the CDR3 is TGCGCCAGCAGCGCCTACTCCGGGACAGGGGGTGGGGAGCAGTTCTTC.

The J gene is TRBJ1-5, the V gene TRBV9; no clear D gene. CDR3 length: 12 residues. Per germline, CDR1 SGDLS and CDR2 YYNGEE. V was trimmed by 2 bases and J by 2 bases, leaving 2 bases between them. The CDR3 region is CASSVGNQPQHF. In DNA, the CDR3 is TGTGCCAGCAGCGTCGGCAATCAGCCCCAGCATTTT.

This clone has a handful of counts. The chain joins TRBV28 to TRBJ2-3; possible D gene TRBD2, 6 bases. Per germline, CDR1 MDHEN and CDR2 SYDVKM. Trimming stripped 11 bases from V and 5 bases from J, with 17 bases between. This CDR3 region has 13 residues. CDR3: CAVGDSRVDTQYF. The CDR3 DNA sequence: TGTGCCGTGGGGGACTCAAGAGTAGATACGCAGTATTTT.

This clone appeared a few times. The J gene is TRBJ2-1, the V gene TRBV19, with 7 bases aligning to TRBD2. Per the germline V gene, CDR1 is LNHDA and CDR2 is SQIVND (reference sequence). J was trimmed by 9 bases and V by 3 bases; bases with no gene match: 2. The CDR3 runs 12 residues. CDR3: CASSIWGGEQFF. The CDR3 coding sequence is TGTGCCAGTAGTATCTGGGGGGGTGAGCAGTTCTTC.

The chain links TRBV28 to TRBJ2-2, with 11 positions matching TRBD1. CDR1 is MDHEN and CDR2 is SYDVKM in the germline V gene. J lost 4 bases, V lost 6 bases, and 7 bases had no gene match. The CDR3 has 16 residues. The CDR3 region has the DNA TGTGCCAGCAGGCCGCGTGGGACAGGGGGCACCGGGGAGCTGTTTTTT. The encoded protein is CASRPRGTGGTGELFF.

This sequence joins TRBV27 and TRBJ1-5; maybe TRBD1 (6 bases). The germline V gene has CDR1 MNHEY and CDR2 SMNVEV (reference sequence). V shed 4 bases and J shed 4 bases, with 14 bases lying between them. This CDR3 comprises 15 residues. The CDR3 region is CASSSTGRGNQPQHF. In DNA, the CDR3 is TGTGCCAGCAGTTCGACAGGTCGGGGAAATCAGCCCCAGCATTTT.

The V gene is TRBV9, the J gene TRBJ2-1; D unclear. The V gene lost 3 bases and the J gene lost 0 bases, with 13 bases spanning the gap. The germline CDR1 and CDR2 sequences are SGDLS and YYNGEE. The CDR3 runs 16 residues. The CDR3 is CASSAVGGRSYNEQFF. As DNA, the CDR3 is TGTGCCAGCAGCGCTGTAGGCGGCCGCTCCTACAATGAGCAGTTCTTC.

With regard to this clone: A junction end diverges from the germline sequence, so it may reflect a read error. J is TRBJ2-7 and V is TRBV5-8; D remains unclear. This CDR3 comprises 9 residues. CDR1 and CDR2 (germline): SGHTS, YDEGEE. The chain's CDR3 is CASSLVRVF. The CDR3 DNA sequence: TGTGCCAGCAGCTTGGTTCGGGTCTTC.

Concerning this clone: A read error may produce the germline difference seen at one junction end. V and J are TRBV7-9 and TRBJ1-2; the match to TRBD1 covers 10 bases. CDR3 size: 15 residues. Germline loops: CDR1 SEHNR, CDR2 FQNEAQ (reference sequence). The CDR3, as DNA: TGTTCCAGCAGTCACACGACAGGGGGCAACTATGGCTACACCTTC. Protein product: CSSSHTTGGNYGYTF.